Detailed here is one T cell receptor beta chain. The antigen remains undetermined. The primer mix had 60 Vbeta and 13 Jbeta primers. The assay was immunoSEQ multiplex PCR, and TCRdb's table has in-frame clones only and misses some. The sample holds about 170,000 clones, approximately 79% seen once. J gave up 4 bases and V 2 bases, and 1 base lay outside the gene matches. This CDR3 spans 14 amino acids. CDR1 is MNHEY and CDR2 is SVGAGI in the germline V gene. The data were taken from a study of cytomegalovirus exposure and HLA in healthy donors. Findings of the study overall: Earlier results showed most TCR beta V segments being productive about 87% or about 30% of the time. Later work associated 16,951 TCR beta sequences with HLA alleles at 0.05 false discovery rate.

This receptor was obtained from a woman aged 45-60 years in good health and CMV-seropositive. This rearrangement joins TRBV6-5 to TRBJ2-2; 7 bases are a match to TRBD2. Sequenced material: PBMCs. In DNA, the CDR3 is TGTGCCAGCAGTTACGGGGGGGGCACCGGGGAGCTGTTTTTT. Its protein is CASSYGGGTGELFF.